These T cell receptor beta chains were read from a single sample in a study of response to subunit inactivated influenza vaccine. One entry per CDR3 protein results from TCRdb running MiXCR on the RT-PCR reads. The table has more than 150,000 distinct CDR3 sequences, roughly a tenth seen once; the top ten hold about a third. Specimen: CD8+ T cells sorted from PBMCs, collected around 25 months after vaccination. These receptors originate from a man aged 50 to 69 who received an inactivated influenza vaccine. Each CDR3 is given with its conserved first and last residue.

V gene: TRBV20-1; J gene: TRBJ2-2; CDR3 protein: CSARDFAGTGELFF
V gene: TRBV25-1; J gene: TRBJ2-1; CDR3 protein: CASGRDSHWDEQFF
V gene: TRBV9; J gene: TRBJ1-1; CDR3 protein: CASSVGTGEEAFF
V gene: TRBV9; J gene: TRBJ2-6; CDR3 protein: CASSVAGPGANVLTF
V gene: TRBV9; J gene: TRBJ2-1; CDR3 protein: CASSAVGVPALEQFF
V gene: TRBV4-3; J gene: TRBJ2-5; CDR3 protein: CASSQFVGGGETQYF
V gene: TRBV27; J gene: TRBJ2-1; CDR3 protein: CASSARQGAWNEQFF
V gene: TRBV7-9; J gene: TRBJ2-3; CDR3 protein: CASSFSGDTQYF
V gene: TRBV6-2/TRBV6-3; J gene: TRBJ2-1; CDR3 protein: CASSYTGTGYNEQFF
V gene: TRBV29-1; J gene: TRBJ1-1; CDR3 protein: CSVEVTATNTEAFF
V gene: TRBV6-2/TRBV6-3; J gene: TRBJ2-1; CDR3 protein: CASSYLTSAEQFF
V gene: TRBV7-6; J gene: TRBJ2-7; CDR3 protein: CASSRRDREYEQYF
V gene: TRBV3-1; J gene: TRBJ2-3; CDR3 protein: CASSQVDSTDTQYF
V gene: TRBV27; J gene: TRBJ2-5; CDR3 protein: CASSLSTQGLGTQYF
V gene: TRBV4-3; J gene: TRBJ2-3; CDR3 protein: CASSEGSGVFGTDTQYF
V gene: TRBV29-1; J gene: TRBJ2-1; CDR3 protein: CSVDPVAYNEQFF
V gene: TRBV7-3; J gene: TRBJ2-5; CDR3 protein: CASSHSTAGGQETQYF
V gene: TRBV13; J gene: TRBJ2-5; CDR3 protein: CASQDRSDQETQYF
V gene: TRBV28; J gene: TRBJ2-3; CDR3 protein: CASSFLGGTRTDTQYF
V gene: TRBV7-8; J gene: TRBJ1-5; CDR3 protein: CASSPHRPGSRSNQPQHF
V gene: TRBV24-1; J gene: TRBJ2-7; CDR3 protein: CATSLAGGYEQYF
V gene: TRBV20-1; J gene: TRBJ2-7; CDR3 protein: CSARDRQAKSYEQYF